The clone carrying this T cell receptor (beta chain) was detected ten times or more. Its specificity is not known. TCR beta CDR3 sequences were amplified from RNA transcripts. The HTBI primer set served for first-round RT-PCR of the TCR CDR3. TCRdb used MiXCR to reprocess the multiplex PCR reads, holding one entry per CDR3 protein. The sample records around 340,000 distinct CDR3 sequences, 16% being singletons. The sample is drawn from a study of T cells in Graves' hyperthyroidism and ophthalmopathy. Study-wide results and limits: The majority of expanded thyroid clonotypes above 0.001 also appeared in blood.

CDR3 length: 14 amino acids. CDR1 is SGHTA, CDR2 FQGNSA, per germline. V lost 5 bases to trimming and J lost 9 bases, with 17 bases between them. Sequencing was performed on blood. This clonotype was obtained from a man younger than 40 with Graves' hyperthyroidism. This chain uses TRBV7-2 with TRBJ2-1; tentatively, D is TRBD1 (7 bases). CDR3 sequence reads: CASSVDRQGGEQFF. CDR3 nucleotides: TGTGCCAGCAGCGTCGATAGACAGGGAGGTGAGCAGTTCTTC.